Following are 3 T cell receptor beta chains from one sample sequenced in a study of cytomegalovirus exposure and HLA in healthy donors. Vbeta (60) and Jbeta (13) primers were used in the PCR. Profiling relied on immunoSEQ multiplex PCR, and the TCRdb table lists in-frame clones only, not all of them. Of around 170,000 clones listed, roughly 70% are singletons. The specimen sequenced was PBMCs. The receptors shown here come from a girl aged 5 to 17 in good health and CMV-seronegative.

For the CDR3, the DNA is TGTGCCAGCAGCTTAGACCCTAGCGGGGAGGAATACTTC. Its translation: CASSLDPSGEEYF. The chain combines TRBV7-2 with TRBJ2-7; 9 bases are a match to TRBD2. Germline V lookup: CDR1 SGHTA, CDR2 FQGNSA. Germline trimming cut 1 base from V and 13 bases from J; bases unmatched to any gene: 8. The CDR3 spans 13 residues.

This clone showed up just once. This chain connects TRBV9 to TRBJ1-2, with a weak D call TRBD1 (6 bases). Germline V gene data show CDR1 as SGDLS and CDR2 as YYNGEE. The germline V and J ends were trimmed by 4 bases and 2 bases, with 9 bases remaining between them. CDR3 length: 13 amino acids. CDR3 sequence (DNA): TGTGCCAGCAGCCCGGACAGAAACTATGGCTACACCTTC. It encodes CASSPDRNYGYTF.

The rearrangement uses TRBV5-6 and TRBJ2-5; possibly TRBD1 for D (5 bases). V lost 5 bases and J 5 bases, leaving 7 bases between the germline ends. This CDR3 spans 11 amino acids. The germline V gene has CDR1 SGHDT and CDR2 YYEEEE. This CDR3 reads CASSGAETQYF. The CDR3 bases are TGTGCCAGCAGTGGGGCGGAGACCCAGTACTTC.